This T cell receptor (beta chain) was recorded in a study of cytomegalovirus exposure and HLA in healthy donors. Turning to the study itself: An early release of data contained 75 million to 100 million unique TCRs, which came from HLA-typed donors. General observations from the study: The study listed roughly 160 cytomegalovirus-associated TCR beta chains. Based on reports, TCR beta sequences accurately predicted HLA-A and HLA-B alleles for most subjects.

The sample holds one count of this clone. The antigen remains unidentified. The germline V gene encodes CDR1 LGHNA and CDR2 YNFKEQ. CDR3 length: 14 amino acids. V lost 0 bases, J lost 7 bases, and 9 bases lay in between. The PCR ran on 60 Vbeta and 13 Jbeta primers. Produced via immunoSEQ multiplex PCR; TCRdb's table is partial and in-frame only. The data contain approximately 100,000 clones, less than 80% of them seen just once; the ten biggest clones take up approximately 3.8%. This receptor was obtained from a man aged 25 to 40 in good health and CMV-seropositive. The chain combines TRBV4-2 with TRBJ1-4; possibly TRBD1 for D (5 bases). What was sequenced was PBMCs. The CDR3 sequence is CASSQDMQGEKLFF. The CDR3 coding sequence is TGTGCCAGCAGCCAAGATATGCAGGGTGAAAAACTGTTTTTT.